This T cell receptor beta chain was recovered during a study of type 1 regulatory T cells. Across the whole study: An in vitro protocol generated T-allo10, a Tr1-enriched, alloantigen-specific CD4 T cell product.

The table lists this clonotype with a few counts. This CDR3 region has 13 residues. Germline CDR1 is SGHRS and CDR2 is YFSETQ. V was trimmed by 4 bases and J by 1 base, leaving 8 bases between them. MiXCR, applied by TCRdb to the reads, yields one record per CDR3 protein. This table has approximately 97,000 distinct CDR3 sequences, less than 40% appearing once. This TCR was sampled from a human donor in good health. The chain uses TRBV5-1 and TRBJ2-5; maybe TRBD1 (6 bases). The specimen was CD4+ T cells, either the whole sample or a sorted fraction (not recorded which). The CDR3, as DNA: TGCGCCAGCAGCCGGACAGTCCAAGAGACCCAGTACTTC. This translates into CASSRTVQETQYF.